This TCR beta chain appears in the sequencing data of a study of blood T cell repertoires in COVID-19. The germline V gene has CDR1 MGHRA and CDR2 YSYEKL. CDR3 length: 15 amino acids. V was shortened by 3 bases and J by 7 bases, with 15 bases between the two germline ends. The assay was immunoSEQ multiplex PCR, and TCRdb's table has in-frame clones only and misses some. The sample consists of around 160,000 clones, around 81% of them appearing once. The V call is TRBV4-1, the J call TRBJ2-2, with D possibly being TRBD2 (6 bases). Sequenced input: PBMCs or T cells enriched from blood (not recorded which). This TCR came from a middle-aged man who had recovered from COVID-19. This CDR3 reads CASSHAGGANGELFF. The CDR3 bases are TGCGCCAGCAGCCACGCCGGGGGAGCTAACGGGGAGCTGTTTTTT.